The rows below give T cell receptor beta chains drawn from one sample of a study of CD8 T cells in Susac syndrome. Using its own MiXCR run on the immunoSEQ multiplex PCR reads, TCRdb lists one record per CDR3 protein. The sample contains 100,000 to 150,000 distinct CDR3 sequences, about 94% of which appear only once. Sequenced: CD4+ T cells from PBMCs. These receptors all come from a human donor in good health. The CDR3 runs from the conserved cysteine through the conserved F or W. The order of the fields is D gene, J gene, clone size, V gene, CDR3 DNA, CDR3 protein. A D gene is named only where the DNA matches it firmly. Part of the rows lack a size; the others show once, few, many or a class for expanded clones.

d_call: NA; j_call: TRBJ2-6; clone_size: once; v_call: TRBV5-1; cdr3_nt: TGCGCCAGCAGCCCTACTATTTCCACTGGGGCCAACGTCCTGACTTTC; cdr3_aa: CASSPTISTGANVLTF
d_call: NA; j_call: TRBJ2-7; clone_size: NA; v_call: TRBV3-1; cdr3_nt: TGTGCCAGCAGCCAACTAGGAAGCTCCTACGAGCAGTACTTC; cdr3_aa: CASSQLGSSYEQYF
d_call: NA; j_call: TRBJ2-5; clone_size: NA; v_call: TRBV4-3; cdr3_nt: TGCGCCAGCAGCCAAGATCGTGTTGCCTTGGGGGCCCAGTACTTC; cdr3_aa: CASSQDRVALGAQYF
d_call: NA; j_call: TRBJ2-5; clone_size: NA; v_call: TRBV7-2; cdr3_nt: TGTGCCAGCAGCTTACAGTCCGGGGCCCAGTACTTC; cdr3_aa: CASSLQSGAQYF
d_call: NA; j_call: TRBJ2-5; clone_size: NA; v_call: TRBV30; cdr3_nt: TGTGCCTGGAGTGTAGGCGGAGCAGAAGAGACCCAGTACTTC; cdr3_aa: CAWSVGGAEETQYF
d_call: NA; j_call: TRBJ1-1; clone_size: NA; v_call: TRBV5-1; cdr3_nt: TGCGCCAGCAGCCAGGGACCGACTAAGAACACTGAAGCTTTCTTT; cdr3_aa: CASSQGPTKNTEAFF
d_call: TRBD2; j_call: TRBJ2-1; clone_size: NA; v_call: TRBV7-2; cdr3_nt: TGTGCCAGCAGCTCGGGACTAGCGGGAGGGCCGGATGAGCAGTTCTTC; cdr3_aa: CASSSGLAGGPDEQFF
d_call: TRBD1; j_call: TRBJ2-2; clone_size: NA; v_call: TRBV29-1; cdr3_nt: TGCAGCGTTACCACAGGGGCCCGGAACGCCGGGGAGCTGTTTTTT; cdr3_aa: CSVTTGARNAGELFF
d_call: TRBD2; j_call: TRBJ2-2; clone_size: NA; v_call: TRBV29-1; cdr3_nt: TGCAGCGTTGCGGGACTAGCGGGACCCGATAGGCTGTTTTTT; cdr3_aa: CSVAGLAGPDRLFF
d_call: NA; j_call: TRBJ2-2; clone_size: once; v_call: TRBV6-2/TRBV6-3; cdr3_nt: TGTGCCAGCACGGCCCCGGGGACCGGGGAGCTGTTTTTT; cdr3_aa: CASTAPGTGELFF
d_call: TRBD2; j_call: TRBJ2-3; clone_size: NA; v_call: TRBV5-4; cdr3_nt: TGTGCCAGCAGCTTGAAGACTAGCGGCACAGATACGCAGTATTTT; cdr3_aa: CASSLKTSGTDTQYF
d_call: TRBD1; j_call: TRBJ2-1; clone_size: NA; v_call: TRBV4-1; cdr3_nt: TGCGCCAGCAGCCCCTGGGACAGGGACTACAATGAGCAGTTCTTC; cdr3_aa: CASSPWDRDYNEQFF
d_call: NA; j_call: TRBJ2-7; clone_size: NA; v_call: TRBV18; cdr3_nt: TGTGCCAGCTCACCCGGAGCCGGAGCCTACGAGCAGTACTTC; cdr3_aa: CASSPGAGAYEQYF
d_call: NA; j_call: TRBJ1-1; clone_size: NA; v_call: TRBV29-1; cdr3_nt: TGCAGCGTTGGGATGACAGAGAACACTGAAGCTTTCTTT; cdr3_aa: CSVGMTENTEAFF
d_call: TRBD1; j_call: TRBJ1-1; clone_size: NA; v_call: TRBV20-1; cdr3_nt: TGCAGTCCCCAGAGGGGGCCGGGGATGAACACTGAAGCTTTCTTT; cdr3_aa: CSPQRGPGMNTEAFF
d_call: TRBD1; j_call: TRBJ1-1; clone_size: NA; v_call: TRBV5-1; cdr3_nt: TGCGCCAGCAGCCTCCCAGGGGGGAGCACTGAAGCTTTCTTT; cdr3_aa: CASSLPGGSTEAFF
d_call: NA; j_call: TRBJ2-7; clone_size: NA; v_call: TRBV3-1; cdr3_nt: TGTGCCAGCAGTCAGACCGGGAGCTCCTACGAGCAGTACTTC; cdr3_aa: CASSQTGSSYEQYF
d_call: TRBD2; j_call: TRBJ2-7; clone_size: NA; v_call: TRBV12-3/TRBV12-4; cdr3_nt: TGTGCCAGCAGTTACGCTAGCGGGGATGAGGAGCAGTACTTC; cdr3_aa: CASSYASGDEEQYF
d_call: TRBD1; j_call: TRBJ2-2; clone_size: NA; v_call: TRBV12-3/TRBV12-4; cdr3_nt: TGTGCCAGCAGCCGAGGACAGGGGATCGGGGAGCTGTTTTTT; cdr3_aa: CASSRGQGIGELFF
d_call: TRBD2; j_call: TRBJ2-7; clone_size: NA; v_call: TRBV10-3; cdr3_nt: TGTGCCATCAGGGGCGGGAGCGGGTACGAGCAGTACTTC; cdr3_aa: CAIRGGSGYEQYF
d_call: TRBD2; j_call: TRBJ2-3; clone_size: once; v_call: TRBV12-3/TRBV12-4; cdr3_nt: TGTGCCAGCAGTCAGACTAGCGGGAGAGACACAGATACGCAGTATTTT; cdr3_aa: CASSQTSGRDTDTQYF
d_call: NA; j_call: TRBJ1-1; clone_size: few; v_call: TRBV7-7; cdr3_nt: TGTGCTAGCAGCCCGTCGGAGAACACTGAAGCTTTCTTT; cdr3_aa: CASSPSENTEAFF
d_call: NA; j_call: TRBJ2-6; clone_size: NA; v_call: TRBV25-1; cdr3_nt: TGTGCCAGCAGCCGGGGGGCGCTTGGGGCCAACGTCCTGACTTTC; cdr3_aa: CASSRGALGANVLTF
d_call: TRBD1; j_call: TRBJ2-7; clone_size: few; v_call: TRBV9; cdr3_nt: TGTGCCAGCAGCACCTGGACAGGACTCTCCTACGAGCAGTACTTC; cdr3_aa: CASSTWTGLSYEQYF
d_call: TRBD1; j_call: TRBJ2-2; clone_size: NA; v_call: TRBV30; cdr3_nt: TGTGGTGGTTCGGGACAGGCGAACACCGGGGAGCTGTTTTTT; cdr3_aa: CGGSGQANTGELFF
d_call: NA; j_call: TRBJ1-1; clone_size: NA; v_call: TRBV14; cdr3_nt: TGTGCCAGCAGCCAAGGGCTCAGTCTGAACACTGAAGCTTTCTTT; cdr3_aa: CASSQGLSLNTEAFF
d_call: TRBD2; j_call: TRBJ2-5; clone_size: NA; v_call: TRBV2; cdr3_nt: TGTGCCAGCAGCCGGACTAGCGGAGGGAGAGAGGAGACCCAGTACTTC; cdr3_aa: CASSRTSGGREETQYF
d_call: NA; j_call: TRBJ1-4; clone_size: NA; v_call: TRBV7-2; cdr3_nt: TGTGCCAGCAGCTTAGGCTCCCCCTCAACTAATGAAAAACTGTTTTTT; cdr3_aa: CASSLGSPSTNEKLFF
d_call: NA; j_call: TRBJ1-5; clone_size: NA; v_call: TRBV7-2; cdr3_nt: TGTGCCAGCAGCTTCGACAATCAGCCCCAGCATTTT; cdr3_aa: CASSFDNQPQHF
d_call: TRBD1; j_call: TRBJ2-1; clone_size: NA; v_call: TRBV19; cdr3_nt: TGTGCCAGTAGTGCCCCCGTCCCGGGACAGGGAAGGAATGAGCAGTTCTTC; cdr3_aa: CASSAPVPGQGRNEQFF
d_call: TRBD1; j_call: TRBJ2-1; clone_size: NA; v_call: TRBV6-1; cdr3_nt: TGTGCCAGCGACAGGGGTTCCTACAATGAGCAGTTCTTC; cdr3_aa: CASDRGSYNEQFF
d_call: TRBD1; j_call: TRBJ2-6; clone_size: NA; v_call: TRBV19; cdr3_nt: TGTGCCAGTAGCCCCGGGACAGGGGTCTCTGGGGCCAACGTCCTGACTTTC; cdr3_aa: CASSPGTGVSGANVLTF
d_call: TRBD1; j_call: TRBJ1-1; clone_size: NA; v_call: TRBV13; cdr3_nt: TGTGCCAGCAGCTTAAGTGACAGGGCCCAGGGCGCTGAAGCTTTCTTT; cdr3_aa: CASSLSDRAQGAEAFF
d_call: NA; j_call: TRBJ2-7; clone_size: NA; v_call: TRBV10-3; cdr3_nt: TGTGCCATCAGGGACAATTCCTACGAGCAGTACTTC; cdr3_aa: CAIRDNSYEQYF
d_call: NA; j_call: TRBJ1-1; clone_size: NA; v_call: TRBV12-5; cdr3_nt: TGTGCTAGTGGTCCTAGGGCGTTTGACACTGAAGCTTTCTTT; cdr3_aa: CASGPRAFDTEAFF
d_call: NA; j_call: TRBJ1-1; clone_size: NA; v_call: TRBV19; cdr3_nt: TGTGCCAGTAGTTCCGGCGGAAGGTCCATGAACACTGAAGCTTTCTTT; cdr3_aa: CASSSGGRSMNTEAFF
d_call: NA; j_call: TRBJ1-2; clone_size: NA; v_call: TRBV30; cdr3_nt: TGTGCCTGGAGGGTCGTCAGTACAAACTATGGCTACACCTTC; cdr3_aa: CAWRVVSTNYGYTF
d_call: NA; j_call: TRBJ1-1; clone_size: few; v_call: TRBV3-1; cdr3_nt: TGTGCCAGCAGCCCCGGGGGGGAGACTGAAGCTTTCTTT; cdr3_aa: CASSPGGETEAFF
d_call: NA; j_call: TRBJ2-4; clone_size: NA; v_call: TRBV12-3/TRBV12-4; cdr3_nt: TGTGCCAGCAGTTTAAAGGGGGACATTCAGTACTTC; cdr3_aa: CASSLKGDIQYF
d_call: NA; j_call: TRBJ2-3; clone_size: NA; v_call: TRBV9; cdr3_nt: TGTGCCAGCAGGTGGGACGGGAGCGGAGCAGATACGCAGTATTTT; cdr3_aa: CASRWDGSGADTQYF
d_call: TRBD2; j_call: TRBJ2-2; clone_size: NA; v_call: TRBV5-1; cdr3_nt: TGCGCCAGCAGCTTGGACCGGAGCGGGAGCAACACCGGGGAGCTGTTTTTT; cdr3_aa: CASSLDRSGSNTGELFF
d_call: TRBD1; j_call: TRBJ2-7; clone_size: few; v_call: TRBV3-1; cdr3_nt: TGTGCCAGCAGCCAAGCAACAGGGGGCGAGCAGTACTTC; cdr3_aa: CASSQATGGEQYF
d_call: TRBD1; j_call: TRBJ1-2; clone_size: NA; v_call: TRBV10-3; cdr3_nt: TGTGCCATCAGTGTCGAACCCCCGGGACAGGGCGTTTCGAGAGGCTACACCTTC; cdr3_aa: CAISVEPPGQGVSRGYTF
d_call: NA; j_call: TRBJ1-1; clone_size: NA; v_call: TRBV2; cdr3_nt: TGTGCCAGCAGTGGACGTGGCGGACTATACACTGAAGCTTTCTTT; cdr3_aa: CASSGRGGLYTEAFF
d_call: TRBD2; j_call: TRBJ2-7; clone_size: NA; v_call: TRBV12-3/TRBV12-4; cdr3_nt: TGTGCCAGCAGTCTTAGCGGGAGCGGCTCCTACGAGCAGTACTTC; cdr3_aa: CASSLSGSGSYEQYF
d_call: NA; j_call: TRBJ1-3; clone_size: NA; v_call: TRBV9; cdr3_nt: TGTGCCAGCAGCGTAGAGGGTGATTCTGGAAACACCATATATTTT; cdr3_aa: CASSVEGDSGNTIYF
d_call: NA; j_call: TRBJ1-2; clone_size: NA; v_call: TRBV7-2; cdr3_nt: TGTGCCAGCACCCAGTGGGCCACCTATGGCTACACCTTC; cdr3_aa: CASTQWATYGYTF
d_call: NA; j_call: TRBJ1-1; clone_size: NA; v_call: TRBV15; cdr3_nt: TGTGCCACCAGCAGGCCGGGCGGGGAAGGGAGGACTGAAGCTTTCTTT; cdr3_aa: CATSRPGGEGRTEAFF
d_call: NA; j_call: TRBJ2-5; clone_size: NA; v_call: TRBV15; cdr3_nt: TGTGCCACCAGCAGAGAAAGGGGCTGGCAAGAGACCCAGTACTTC; cdr3_aa: CATSRERGWQETQYF
d_call: TRBD1; j_call: TRBJ1-1; clone_size: NA; v_call: TRBV10-1; cdr3_nt: TGCGCCAGCAGTGGGCAGGGGGCCAGCACTGAAGCTTTCTTT; cdr3_aa: CASSGQGASTEAFF
d_call: NA; j_call: TRBJ2-7; clone_size: NA; v_call: TRBV5-1; cdr3_nt: TGCGCCAGCAGCCTAGACCACTACTCCTACGAGCAGTACTTC; cdr3_aa: CASSLDHYSYEQYF
d_call: TRBD2; j_call: TRBJ2-7; clone_size: NA; v_call: TRBV7-9; cdr3_nt: TGTGCCAGCAGCTTAACTAGCGGGAGCCGCTACGAGCAGTACTTC; cdr3_aa: CASSLTSGSRYEQYF
d_call: NA; j_call: TRBJ2-7; clone_size: NA; v_call: TRBV2; cdr3_nt: TGTGCCACCGCGGGACCACCGCCCTACGAGCAGTACTTC; cdr3_aa: CATAGPPPYEQYF
d_call: NA; j_call: TRBJ2-1; clone_size: NA; v_call: TRBV1; cdr3_nt: TGCACCAGCAGCCGGGGACTACCCCAATGCGGTGAGCAGTTCTTC; cdr3_aa: CTSSRGLPQCGEQFF
d_call: NA; j_call: TRBJ1-5; clone_size: NA; v_call: TRBV30; cdr3_nt: TGTGCCTGGAGTGCCCCCGGCAGGGGAGGCAATCAGCCCCAGCATTTT; cdr3_aa: CAWSAPGRGGNQPQHF
d_call: NA; j_call: TRBJ2-7; clone_size: NA; v_call: TRBV5-1; cdr3_nt: TGCGCCAGCAGGACAGGTGATTACAACGAGCAGTACTTC; cdr3_aa: CASRTGDYNEQYF
d_call: NA; j_call: TRBJ1-2; clone_size: NA; v_call: TRBV7-9; cdr3_nt: TGTGCCAGCAGGTCATCCCAGGGTCCCTATGGCTACACCTTC; cdr3_aa: CASRSSQGPYGYTF